Below, one T cell receptor (beta chain) is given with its context. Its recognized antigen is unknown. The input lacks base qualities; no much larger clone sits a single base away. TCRbeta CDR3 regions were amplified from genomic DNA using the immunoSEQ Assay, a bias-controlled multiplex PCR. From the authors' description of their analysis: The number of nucleated cells in each sample was estimated from the amplification of reference gene primers within the assay. To quantify the absolute abundance of each unique TCRbeta CDR3 rearrangement, sequence reads were collapsed and filtered. For each sample, productive Simpson clonality was calculated as the square root of Simpson's diversity index across productive rearrangements. TCRdb holds this immuneACCESS table with in-frame rearrangements only. Some clones are missing; in checked studies, unresolved V genes explain under half, and the rest has no known cause. V and J calls plus clone size are reproduced from that table; the DNA served to infer D and trimming. The sample contains about 200,000 clones, around 87% of them found a single time. Clones ranked in the top ten supply about 2.9% of the sample.

The sample is drawn from a study of blood T cell repertoires in COVID-19 (dated by TCRdb to the early 2020s). In terms of the full investigation: Collaborator samples came from the United States, Italy and Spain and covered acute and convalescent phases of COVID-19. The prospective study material was composed of cDNA or gDNA derived from T cells, B-cell-depleted T cells, or PBMCs. Subjects who had been exposed to COVID-19, were actively infected with it, or had recovered from it provided the deeply sampled blood TCRbeta repertoires that made up the dataset. The repertoires were released in a freely available public database meant as a resource for research on the immune response to SARS-CoV-2. The samples were drawn from the first 160 participants of the ongoing ImmuneRACE study and from under 1,500 subjects provided by 6 global collaborators. The sample metadata nearly always contained a de-identified subject ID, COVID-19 status, age in years and sex. Where HLA class I and class II types were available, the types were taken from metadata supplied by the sample provider, not from assay-based typing.

Overall study results and their limits: Clinical and demographic metadata were provided uncurated, with the amount varying by source and participant.

Whole blood was collected in K2EDTA tubes by collaborating institutions according to the institutions' own protocols. Collaborator samples were shipped for TCRbeta analysis as frozen whole blood, isolated PBMCs, or DNA extracted from either sample type. From the germline V gene (reference sequence), CDR1 is LGHDT and CDR2 is YNNKEL. V is clipped by 0 bases and J by 9 bases, and the sequence between their germline boundaries is 15 bases long. The CDR3 numbers 16 residues from cysteine through phenylalanine. The DNA shown is the 48-base CDR3, in frame from base 1. The sequenced material came from peripheral blood. The V gene is TRBV3-1 (or the pseudogene TRBV3-2) and the J gene is TRBJ1-6; TRBD1 might be the D gene, on 5 matching bases. The TCR sequence derives from a man aged 55 to 70 with acute or convalescent COVID-19. The bases are TGTGCCAGCAGCCAAGAGGGGAGGGGCAGAAGTTCACCCCTCCACTTT. This is translated as CASSQEGRGRSSPLHF.